This T cell receptor (beta chain) is from a study of T cell repertoires in cytomegalovirus infection. Study context: Based on public TCR beta signatures, there were indications of CMV infection and of a matching HLA type.

This CDR3 comprises 14 residues. Germline CDR1 reads MDHEN; CDR2 reads SYDVKM. Trimming removed 5 bases from V and 1 base from J, with 11 bases in between. TCRdb recomputed calls from the reads with MiXCR, one row per CDR3 protein. The repertoire holds under 150,000 distinct CDR3 sequences, with 8% to 9% as singletons. Study-wide results and caveats: HLA-C-restricted CMV clonotypes gave the most frequent clonotype in two of eight donors. Cumulative frequency (of public TCR beta family members) identified carriers of CMV plus the relevant HLA.

This clonotype was recorded many times. The antigen remains unidentified. The sequencing sample was made of PBMCs. The clonotype originates from a human donor in good health (CMV status not recorded). Some clones in this sample may be carry-over from other donors' samples. The chain is built from TRBV28 and TRBJ1-1; perhaps TRBD1 as D (5 bases). The CDR3 reads CASSPRRANTEAFF. CDR3 nucleotides: TGTGCCAGCAGTCCCCGCAGGGCGAACACTGAAGCTTTCTTT.